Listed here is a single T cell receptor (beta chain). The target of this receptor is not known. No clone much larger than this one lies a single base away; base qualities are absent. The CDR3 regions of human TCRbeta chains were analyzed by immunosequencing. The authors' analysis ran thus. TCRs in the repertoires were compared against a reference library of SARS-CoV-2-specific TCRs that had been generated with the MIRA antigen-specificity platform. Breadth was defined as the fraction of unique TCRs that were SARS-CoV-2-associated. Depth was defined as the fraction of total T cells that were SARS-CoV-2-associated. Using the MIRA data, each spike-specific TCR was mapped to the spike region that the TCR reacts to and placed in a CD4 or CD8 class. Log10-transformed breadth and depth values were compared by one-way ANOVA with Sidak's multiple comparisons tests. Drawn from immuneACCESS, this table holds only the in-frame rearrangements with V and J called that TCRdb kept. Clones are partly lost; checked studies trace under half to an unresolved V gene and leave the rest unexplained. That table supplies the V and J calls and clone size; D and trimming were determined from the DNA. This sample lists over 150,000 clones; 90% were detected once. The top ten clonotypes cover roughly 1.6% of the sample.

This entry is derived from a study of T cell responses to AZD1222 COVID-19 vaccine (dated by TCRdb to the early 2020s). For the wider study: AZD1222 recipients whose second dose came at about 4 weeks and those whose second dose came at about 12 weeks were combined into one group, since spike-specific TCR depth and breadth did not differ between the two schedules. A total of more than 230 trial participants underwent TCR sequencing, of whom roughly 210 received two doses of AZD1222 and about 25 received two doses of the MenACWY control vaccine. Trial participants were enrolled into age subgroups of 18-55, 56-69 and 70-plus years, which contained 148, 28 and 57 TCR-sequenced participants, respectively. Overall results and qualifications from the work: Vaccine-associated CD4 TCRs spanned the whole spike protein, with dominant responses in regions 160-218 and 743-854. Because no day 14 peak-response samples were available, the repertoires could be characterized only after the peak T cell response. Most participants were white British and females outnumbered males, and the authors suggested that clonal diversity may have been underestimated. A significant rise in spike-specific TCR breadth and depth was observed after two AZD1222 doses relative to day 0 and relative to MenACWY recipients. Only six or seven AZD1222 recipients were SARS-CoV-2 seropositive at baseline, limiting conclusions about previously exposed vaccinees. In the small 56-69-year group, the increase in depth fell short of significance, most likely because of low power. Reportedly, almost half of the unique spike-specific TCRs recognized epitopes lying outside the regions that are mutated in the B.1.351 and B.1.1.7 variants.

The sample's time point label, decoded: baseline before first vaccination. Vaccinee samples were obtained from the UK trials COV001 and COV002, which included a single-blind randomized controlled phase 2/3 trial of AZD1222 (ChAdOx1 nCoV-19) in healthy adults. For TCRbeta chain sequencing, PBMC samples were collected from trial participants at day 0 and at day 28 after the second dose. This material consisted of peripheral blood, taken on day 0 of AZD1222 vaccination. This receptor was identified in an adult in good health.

The CDR3 protein is CASSQDLGQANTGELFF. In nucleotide form, the sequence is TGCGCCAGCAGCCAAGATCTAGGCCAGGCAAACACCGGGGAGCTGTTTTTT. The chain links TRBV4-3 with TRBJ2-2; the D gene cannot be named for sure. There are 17 amino acids in the CDR3, from cysteine to phenylalanine inclusive. This entry keeps only the CDR3 DNA: 51 bases, framed from base 1. V drops 0 bases and J drops 2 bases, leaving 13 bases in between. CDR1 and CDR2 (LGHNA, YSLEER) derive from the germline V gene.